This T cell receptor (beta chain) was sequenced in a study of blood T cell repertoires in COVID-19. Some clones are missing from TCRdb's copy, which holds only in-frame ones; the method was immunoSEQ multiplex PCR. The sample shows around 65,000 clones, 75% to 90% of them seen only once. Germline V gene sequence: CDR1 SGHNT, CDR2 YENEEA. This CDR3 has 15 residues. V was clipped by 5 bases and J by 9 bases, with 20 bases between them. J is TRBJ2-1 and V is TRBV11-3; D possibly corresponds to TRBD2 (5 bases). This receptor was obtained from a human donor in a cohort sampled during active COVID-19. Sequenced: peripheral blood. The CDR3 DNA reads TGTGCCAGCAGCCCGGACTCTCAAGGCGGAGGTGAGCAGTTCTTC. Protein sequence: CASSPDSQGGGEQFF.